These 20 T cell receptor beta chains share one sample of origin, sequenced in a study of T cell changes during pregnancy in multiple sclerosis. Clones were read by immunoSEQ multiplex PCR, and TCRdb kept only the in-frame ones, dropping some. The table shows 36,000 or so clones, with about 88% occurring only once. Sample: CD4+ T cells from peripheral blood mononuclear cells, taken in the first trimester of pregnancy. The receptors were gathered from a female donor with multiple sclerosis, enrolled in a pregnancy study.

The chain is built from TRBV5-1 and TRBJ2-2, with TRBD2 identical over 9 bases. V gave up 0 bases and J gave up 4 bases; unmatched junction bases: 7. The CDR3 contains 17 residues. The germline CDR1 and CDR2 sequences are SGHRS and YFSETQ. CDR3 sequence reads: CASSLALAGAITGELFF. CDR3 DNA: TGCGCCAGCAGCTTGGCCTTAGCGGGAGCGATCACCGGGGAGCTGTTTTTT. Full variable domain (outside the CDR3, taken from reference TRBV5-1 and TRBJ2-2): KAGVTQTPRYLIKTRGQQVTLSCSPISGHRSVSWYQQTPGQGLQFLFEYFSETQRNKGNFPGRFSGRQFSNSRSEMNVSTLELGDSALYLCASSLALAGAITGELFFGEGSRLTVL.

This chain uses TRBV2 with TRBJ2-1, with 9 bases matching TRBD2. The CDR3 covers 17 residues. Germline CDR1 and CDR2: SNHLY and FYNNEI. J gave up 2 bases and V 6 bases, and 11 bases lay outside the gene matches. CDR3: CASSSMRTSVPYNEQFF. Written as DNA, the CDR3 is TGTGCCAGCAGCTCAATGAGGACTAGCGTGCCCTACAATGAGCAGTTCTTC.

This clone showed up just once. V is TRBV29-1 and J is TRBJ2-5; D possibly corresponds to TRBD2 (6 bases). Deletions cut 5 bases from V and 1 base from J, with 11 bases between. The CDR3 has 13 amino acids. Germline-derived CDR1 and CDR2 are SQVTM and ANQGSEA. The CDR3 DNA reads TGCAGCGTTAACCGGGGACTCCAAGAGACCCAGTACTTC. Amino acid sequence: CSVNRGLQETQYF.

This clone was observed a few times. The chain uses TRBV5-1 and TRBJ1-3, with TRBD1 matching 7 bases. The V and J ends lost 5 bases and 0 bases, in that order; junction bases with no gene match: 2. The CDR3 runs 14 residues. CDR1 and CDR2 (germline): SGHRS, YFSETQ. This CDR3 is CASSRDSSGNTIYF. CDR3 nucleotides: TGCGCCAGCAGTCGGGACAGCTCTGGAAACACCATATATTTT. The variable domain in full, with the rest retrieved from reference TRBV5-1 and TRBJ1-3, is KAGVTQTPRYLIKTRGQQVTLSCSPISGHRSVSWYQQTPGQGLQFLFEYFSETQRNKGNFPGRFSGRQFSNSRSEMNVSTLELGDSALYLCASSRDSSGNTIYFGEGSWLTVV.

The chain uses TRBV11-3 and TRBJ2-1, with 8 bases that match TRBD2. Germline V gives CDR1 SGHNT, CDR2 YENEEA. The trim removed 5 bases at V and 4 bases at J, leaving 7 bases unmatched. The CDR3 covers 15 residues. CDR3 region: CASSLGGLGYNEQFF. As DNA, the CDR3 is TGTGCCAGCAGCCTCGGGGGACTAGGATACAATGAGCAGTTCTTC.

The J gene is TRBJ2-6, the V gene TRBV15, with 9 bases fitting TRBD2. Germline lookup yields CDR1 LNHNV and CDR2 YYDKDF (reference sequence). J gave up 2 bases and V 1 base, and 3 bases lay outside the gene matches. The CDR3 totals 17 residues. The CDR3 DNA follows: TGTGCCACCAGCAGAGCGCGGGGGGGCCCTGGGGCCAACGTCCTGACTTTC. Protein product: CATSRARGGPGANVLTF.

The chain employs TRBV2 and TRBJ1-5, with D possibly matching TRBD1 (6 bases). Trimming stripped 5 bases from V and 10 bases from J, with 21 bases between. This CDR3 region has 15 residues. Germline V gene lookup returns CDR1 SNHLY and CDR2 FYNNEI. The DNA of the CDR3 is TGTGCCAGCAGTCCAGGGGTCGGGCGGGTCCAACCCCAGCATTTT. It is translated as CASSPGVGRVQPQHF.

V gene TRBV4-1 combines with J gene TRBJ1-1; TRBD1 matches at 8 bases. This CDR3 region has 16 residues. Losses at the gene ends were 5 bases for V and 1 base for J; bases not matched to a gene: 9. Germline CDR1 is MGHRA and CDR2 is YSYEKL. CDR3 region: CASSFSQGAGNTEAFF. The CDR3 bases are TGCGCCAGCAGCTTCTCCCAGGGGGCTGGGAACACTGAAGCTTTCTTT.

The chain is built from TRBV25-1 and TRBJ2-1; 12 bases agree with TRBD1. In germline, CDR1 is MGHDK, CDR2 SYGVNS. The CDR3 loop spans 15 amino acids. The J segment lost 12 bases and the V segment lost 4 bases, leaving 10 bases of the junction unmatched. CDR3 loop: CASSGVGTGGQGQFF. The CDR3 nucleotides read TGTGCCAGCAGTGGCGTTGGGACAGGGGGCCAAGGGCAGTTCTTC.

This clone has just a few counts. The chain recombines TRBV15 with TRBJ1-2; 7 nucleotides line up with TRBD1. V shed 4 bases, J shed 9 bases, and the junction held 5 bases outside the gene matches. The CDR3 covers 12 residues. Germline lookup yields CDR1 LNHNV and CDR2 YYDKDF (reference sequence). The CDR3 sequence is CATSTSGGRYTF. The CDR3 DNA reads as TGTGCCACCAGCACTTCAGGGGGTCGCTACACCTTC.

Only one count was recorded for this clone. V and J are TRBV5-1 and TRBJ2-6; 9 bases fit TRBD1. The CDR3 runs to 17 residues. Looked up from germline, CDR1 is SGHRS and CDR2 is YFSETQ. The V segment lost 0 bases and the J segment 3 bases; nucleotides outside the gene matches: 4. The CDR3 region is CASSLVQGAGGANVLTF. The CDR3 DNA sequence: TGCGCCAGCAGCTTGGTACAGGGGGCAGGTGGGGCCAACGTCCTGACTTTC.

This clone showed up just once. V gene TRBV4-1 combines with J gene TRBJ2-7; 13 nucleotides agree with TRBD2. The V gene's germline CDR1 is MGHRA and CDR2 YSYEKL. With V trimmed by 1 base and J by 5 bases, 14 bases remained unmatched. CDR3 size: 19 residues. The CDR3 DNA reads as TGCGCCAGCAGCCAAGGGATGGCGGGACTAGCGGGGAAAGGGAACGAGCAGTACTTC. As protein: CASSQGMAGLAGKGNEQYF.

The J gene is TRBJ2-7, the V gene TRBV2, with a tentative D call TRBD2 (5 bases). Germline CDR1 and CDR2: SNHLY and FYNNEI. V was pared by 2 bases and J by 5 bases, with 7 bases between. CDR3 length equals 12 residues. Here the CDR3 reads CASSERGNEQYF. CDR3 bases: TGTGCCAGCAGTGAACGGGGAAACGAGCAGTACTTC. Filled out from reference TRBV2 and TRBJ2-7, the complete variable domain reads EPEVTQTPSHQVTQMGQEVILRCVPISNHLYFYWYRQILGQKVEFLVSFYNNEISEKSEIFDDQFSVERPDGSNFTLKIRSTKLEDSAMYFCASSERGNEQYFGPGTRLTVT.

The DNA for the CDR3 is TGCGCCAGCATCCCAGCGGGTCGTTACAATGAGCAGTTCTTC. This translates into CASIPAGRYNEQFF. The rearrangement links TRBV5-1 to TRBJ2-1, with a tentative D call TRBD2 (6 bases). CDR3 size: 14 residues. Trimming pared 6 bases from V and 4 bases from J, leaving 14 bases between. From germline, CDR1 is SGHRS and CDR2 YFSETQ.

CDR3 in amino acids: CASSVAGTSSYEQYF. The DNA for the CDR3 is TGTGCCAGCAGTGTAGCGGGAACCAGCTCCTACGAGCAGTACTTC. The chain joins TRBV28 to TRBJ2-7; 8 nucleotides align to TRBD2. CDR3 size: 15 residues. Germline loops: CDR1 MDHEN, CDR2 SYDVKM. J was trimmed by 0 bases and V by 5 bases; bases with no gene match: 6.

This clone occurred once. The V call is TRBV9, the J call TRBJ1-3; tentatively, D is TRBD1 (6 bases). Trimming pared 0 bases from V and 4 bases from J, leaving 17 bases between. The germline V gene has CDR1 SGDLS and CDR2 YYNGEE. This CDR3 spans 17 amino acids. The CDR3, as DNA: TGTGCCAGCAGCGTAGGGGGAGGGGGGGCGTTCGGAAACACCATATATTTT. Protein product: CASSVGGGGAFGNTIYF.

The chain couples TRBV6-5 to TRBJ1-6; D perhaps matches TRBD1 (5 bases). Looked up from germline, CDR1 is MNHEY and CDR2 is SVGAGI. The CDR3 contains 16 residues. Trimming took off 4 bases at V and 5 bases at J, with 15 bases between the two ends. CDR3 in DNA: TGTGCCAGCAGTTCTAGGGCAGGGTCAAATAATTCACCCCTCCACTTT. Its translation: CASSSRAGSNNSPLHF.

V gene TRBV4-1 combines with J gene TRBJ2-1, with 11 bases that match TRBD2. Germline loops: CDR1 MGHRA, CDR2 YSYEKL. Trimming at V came to 3 bases and at J to 5 bases, leaving 12 bases not matched to a gene. The CDR3 loop spans 18 amino acids. In DNA, the CDR3 is TGCGCCAGCAGCCAGGGACTAGCGGAGGGGGGACCCAACAATGAGCAGTTCTTC. Protein product: CASSQGLAEGGPNNEQFF.

In its sample, this clone was seen once. This chain uses TRBV4-1 with TRBJ2-1; D might be TRBD1 (5 bases). Trimming pared 3 bases from V and 0 bases from J, leaving 12 bases between. Germline lookup yields CDR1 MGHRA and CDR2 YSYEKL. There are 16 residues in the CDR3. CDR3 DNA: TGCGCCAGCAGCCAGGTGGACATGATCTCCTACAATGAGCAGTTCTTC. Encoded protein: CASSQVDMISYNEQFF.

V usage is TRBV7-9 and J usage is TRBJ2-6; no clear D. Deletions cut 5 bases from V and 2 bases from J, with 7 bases between. Looked up from germline, CDR1 is SEHNR and CDR2 is FQNEAQ (reference sequence). CDR3 length: 14 amino acids. The CDR3 is CASSLPPGANVLTF. In DNA, the CDR3 is TGTGCCAGCAGCCTACCCCCTGGGGCCAACGTCCTGACTTTC.